This T cell receptor (beta chain) stems from a study of siplizumab effects on memory and regulatory T cells. Study-wide findings and caveats: Whether proliferating Tregs in siplizumab cultures suppress was not functionally confirmed.

Germline V gene data show CDR1 as SGDLS and CDR2 as YYNGEE. The CDR3 extends over 11 amino acids. The V gene lost 3 bases and the J gene lost 2 bases, with 2 bases spanning the gap. Repertoires were generated with immunoSEQ multiplex PCR, while TCRdb's copy carries only in-frame clones and drops some. The sample records around 87,000 clones, just under 90% being singletons. This clone showed up just a few times. Its antigen is unknown. The chain recombines TRBV9 with TRBJ1-2; D unresolved. Specimen: CD4+ T cells sorted from blood. This TCR was sampled from a human donor in good health. The CDR3, as DNA: TGTGCCAGCAGCGACAACTATGGCTACACCTTC. Its translation: CASSDNYGYTF.